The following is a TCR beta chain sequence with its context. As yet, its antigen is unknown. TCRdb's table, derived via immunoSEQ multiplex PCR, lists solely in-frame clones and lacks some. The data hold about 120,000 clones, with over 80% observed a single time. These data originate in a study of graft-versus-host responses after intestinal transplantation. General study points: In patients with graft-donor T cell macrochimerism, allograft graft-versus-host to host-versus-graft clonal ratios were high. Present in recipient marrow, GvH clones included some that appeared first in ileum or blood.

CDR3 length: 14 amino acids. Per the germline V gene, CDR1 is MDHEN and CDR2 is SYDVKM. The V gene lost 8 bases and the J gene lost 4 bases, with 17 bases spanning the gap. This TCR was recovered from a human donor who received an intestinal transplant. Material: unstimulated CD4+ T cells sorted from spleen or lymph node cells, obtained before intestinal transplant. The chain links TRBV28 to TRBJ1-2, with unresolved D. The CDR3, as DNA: TGTGCCAGCCGCACGGTCAAAACTTTCTATGGCTACACCTTC. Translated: CASRTVKTFYGYTF.